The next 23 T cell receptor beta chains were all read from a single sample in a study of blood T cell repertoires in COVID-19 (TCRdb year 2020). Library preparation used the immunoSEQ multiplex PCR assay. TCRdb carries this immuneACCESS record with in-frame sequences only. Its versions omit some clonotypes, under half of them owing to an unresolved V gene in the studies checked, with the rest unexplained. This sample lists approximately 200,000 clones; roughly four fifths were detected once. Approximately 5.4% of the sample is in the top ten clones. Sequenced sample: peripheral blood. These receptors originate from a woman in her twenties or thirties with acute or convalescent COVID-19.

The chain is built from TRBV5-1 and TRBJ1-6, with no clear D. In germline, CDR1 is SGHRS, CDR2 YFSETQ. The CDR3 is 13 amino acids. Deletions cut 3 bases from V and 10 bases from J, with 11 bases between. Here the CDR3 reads CASSSDIESPLHF. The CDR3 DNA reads TGCGCCAGCAGCTCCGACATCGAGTCACCCCTCCACTTT.

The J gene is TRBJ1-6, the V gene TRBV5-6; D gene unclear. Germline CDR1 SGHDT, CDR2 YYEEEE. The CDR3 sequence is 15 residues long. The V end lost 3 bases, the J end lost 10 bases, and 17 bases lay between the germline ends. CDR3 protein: CASSSYDNRKSPLHF. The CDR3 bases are TGTGCCAGCAGCTCTTACGACAATCGAAAATCACCCCTCCACTTT.

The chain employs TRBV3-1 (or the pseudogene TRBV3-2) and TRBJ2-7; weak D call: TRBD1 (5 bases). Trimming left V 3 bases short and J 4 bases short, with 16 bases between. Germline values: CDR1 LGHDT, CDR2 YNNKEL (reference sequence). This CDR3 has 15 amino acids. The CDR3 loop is CASSHVQGAKYEQYF. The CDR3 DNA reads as TGTGCCAGCAGCCATGTCCAAGGGGCTAAGTACGAGCAGTACTTC.

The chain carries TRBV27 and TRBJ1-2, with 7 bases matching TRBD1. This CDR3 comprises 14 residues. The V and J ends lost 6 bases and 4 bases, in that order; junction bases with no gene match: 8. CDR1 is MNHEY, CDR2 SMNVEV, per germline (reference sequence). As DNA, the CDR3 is TGTGCCAGCAGACCCGCTGGACAGGCCTATGGCTACACCTTC. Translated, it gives CASRPAGQAYGYTF.

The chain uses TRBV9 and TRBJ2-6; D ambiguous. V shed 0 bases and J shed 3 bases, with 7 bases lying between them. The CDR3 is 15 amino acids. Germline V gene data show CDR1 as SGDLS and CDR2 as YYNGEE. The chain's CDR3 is CASSVVSIGANVLTF. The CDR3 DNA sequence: TGTGCCAGCAGCGTAGTCAGTATTGGGGCCAACGTCCTGACTTTC. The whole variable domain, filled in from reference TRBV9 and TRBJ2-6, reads DSGVTQTPKHLITATGQRVTLRCSPRSGDLSVYWYQQSLDQGLQFLIQYYNGEERAKGNILERFSAQQFPDLHSELNLSSLELGDSALYFCASSVVSIGANVLTFGAGSRLTVL.

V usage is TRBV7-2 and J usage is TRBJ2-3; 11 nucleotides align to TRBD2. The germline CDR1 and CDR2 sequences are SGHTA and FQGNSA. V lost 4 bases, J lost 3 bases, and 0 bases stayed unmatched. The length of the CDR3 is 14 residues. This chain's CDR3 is CASSWTSGTDTQYF. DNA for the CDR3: TGTGCCAGCAGCTGGACTAGCGGGACAGATACGCAGTATTTT.

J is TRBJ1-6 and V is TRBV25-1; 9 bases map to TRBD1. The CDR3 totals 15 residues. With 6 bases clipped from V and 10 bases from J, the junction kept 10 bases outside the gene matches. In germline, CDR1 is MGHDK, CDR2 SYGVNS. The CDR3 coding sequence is TGTGCCAGCAGACCGCCTGGGACAGGGCGATCACCCCTCCACTTT. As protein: CASRPPGTGRSPLHF. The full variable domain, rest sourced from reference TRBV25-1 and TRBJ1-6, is EADIYQTPRYLVIGTGKKITLECSQTMGHDKMYWYQQDPGMELHLIHYSYGVNSTEKGDLSSESTVSRIRTEHFPLTLESARPSHTSQYLCASRPPGTGRSPLHFGNGTRLTVT.

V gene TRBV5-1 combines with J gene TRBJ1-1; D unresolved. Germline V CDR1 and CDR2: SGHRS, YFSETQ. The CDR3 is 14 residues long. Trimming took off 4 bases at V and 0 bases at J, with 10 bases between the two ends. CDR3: CASSPTPMNTEAFF. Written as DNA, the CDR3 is TGCGCCAGCAGCCCGACACCGATGAACACTGAAGCTTTCTTT.

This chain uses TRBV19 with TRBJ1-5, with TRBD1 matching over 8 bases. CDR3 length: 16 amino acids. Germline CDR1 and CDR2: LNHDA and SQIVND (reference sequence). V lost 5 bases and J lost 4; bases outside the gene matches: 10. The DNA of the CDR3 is TGTGCCAGTAGTTTCCAGGACAGGGCGCAAAATCAGCCCCAGCATTTT. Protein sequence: CASSFQDRAQNQPQHF.

The CDR3 spells CASSYLGGFTQYF. The CDR3 DNA sequence: TGTGCCAGCAGTTACCTCGGGGGGTTCACCCAGTACTTC. The J gene is TRBJ2-7, the V gene TRBV6-5, with TRBD2 identical over 7 bases. Trimming took 2 bases from V and 10 from J; bases not matched to a gene: 8. The CDR3 loop spans 13 amino acids. CDR1 MNHEY and CDR2 SVGAGI come from the germline V gene.

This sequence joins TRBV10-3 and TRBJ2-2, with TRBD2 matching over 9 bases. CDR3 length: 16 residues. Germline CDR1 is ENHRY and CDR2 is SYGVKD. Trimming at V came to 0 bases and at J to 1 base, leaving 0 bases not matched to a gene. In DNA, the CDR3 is TGTGCCATCAGTGAGTCACTAGCGGGGAACACCGGGGAGCTGTTTTTT. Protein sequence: CAISESLAGNTGELFF.

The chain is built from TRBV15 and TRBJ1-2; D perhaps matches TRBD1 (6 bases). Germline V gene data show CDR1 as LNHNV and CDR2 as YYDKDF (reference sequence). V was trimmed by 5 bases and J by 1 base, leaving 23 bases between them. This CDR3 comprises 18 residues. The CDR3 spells CATSGSQIPGHFNYGYTF. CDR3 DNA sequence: TGTGCCACCAGCGGGAGTCAGATCCCGGGACATTTTAACTATGGCTACACCTTC.

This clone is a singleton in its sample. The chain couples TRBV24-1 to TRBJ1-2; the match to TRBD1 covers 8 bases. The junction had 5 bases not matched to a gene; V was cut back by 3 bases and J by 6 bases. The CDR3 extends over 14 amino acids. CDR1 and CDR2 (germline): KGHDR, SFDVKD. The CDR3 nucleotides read TGTGCCACCAGTGATGTCACAGGGGGGAATGGCTACACCTTC. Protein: CATSDVTGGNGYTF.

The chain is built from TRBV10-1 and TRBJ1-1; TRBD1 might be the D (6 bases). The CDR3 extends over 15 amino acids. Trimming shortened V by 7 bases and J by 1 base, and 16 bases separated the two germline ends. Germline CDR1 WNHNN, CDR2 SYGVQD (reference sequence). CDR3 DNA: TGCGCCAGCAACCCGACAGGCACCCAGAACACTGAAGCTTTCTTT. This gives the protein CASNPTGTQNTEAFF.

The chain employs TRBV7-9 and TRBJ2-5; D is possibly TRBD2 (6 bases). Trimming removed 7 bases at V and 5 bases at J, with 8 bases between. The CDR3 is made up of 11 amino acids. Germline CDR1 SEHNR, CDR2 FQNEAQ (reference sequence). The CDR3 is CASMGGETQYF. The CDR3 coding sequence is TGTGCCAGCATGGGGGGTGAGACCCAGTACTTC.

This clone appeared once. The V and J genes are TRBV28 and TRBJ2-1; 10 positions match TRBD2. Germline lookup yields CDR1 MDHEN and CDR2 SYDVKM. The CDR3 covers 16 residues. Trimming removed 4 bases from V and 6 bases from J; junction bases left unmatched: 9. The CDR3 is CASSSLSGRAVNEQFF. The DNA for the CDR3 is TGTGCCAGCAGTTCACTCAGCGGGAGGGCCGTCAATGAGCAGTTCTTC.

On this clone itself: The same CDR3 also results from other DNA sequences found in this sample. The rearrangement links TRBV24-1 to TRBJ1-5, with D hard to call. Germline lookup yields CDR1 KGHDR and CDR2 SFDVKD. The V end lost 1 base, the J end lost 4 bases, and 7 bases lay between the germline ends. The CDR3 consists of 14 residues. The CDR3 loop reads CATSDLSGNQPQHF. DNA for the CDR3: TGTGCCACCAGTGATTTATCGGGGAATCAGCCCCAGCATTTT.

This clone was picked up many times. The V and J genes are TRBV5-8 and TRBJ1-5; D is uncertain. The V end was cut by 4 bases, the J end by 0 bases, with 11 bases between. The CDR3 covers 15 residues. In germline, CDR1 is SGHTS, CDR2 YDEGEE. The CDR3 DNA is TGTGCCAGCAGCCGGGATCAGCTTAGCAATCAGCCCCAGCATTTT. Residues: CASSRDQLSNQPQHF.

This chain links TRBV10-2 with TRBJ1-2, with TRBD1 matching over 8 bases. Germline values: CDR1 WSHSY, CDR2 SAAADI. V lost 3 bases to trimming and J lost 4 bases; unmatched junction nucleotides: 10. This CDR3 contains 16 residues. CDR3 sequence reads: CASSEYVTGGVYGYTF. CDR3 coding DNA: TGCGCCAGCAGTGAATATGTAACAGGGGGAGTCTATGGCTACACCTTC.

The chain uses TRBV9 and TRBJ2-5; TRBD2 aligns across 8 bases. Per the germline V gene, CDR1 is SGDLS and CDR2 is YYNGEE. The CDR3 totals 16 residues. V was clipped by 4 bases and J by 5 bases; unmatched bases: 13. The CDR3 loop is CASSPSPGTSLETQYF. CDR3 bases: TGTGCCAGCAGCCCCAGTCCCGGGACTAGTTTGGAGACCCAGTACTTC.

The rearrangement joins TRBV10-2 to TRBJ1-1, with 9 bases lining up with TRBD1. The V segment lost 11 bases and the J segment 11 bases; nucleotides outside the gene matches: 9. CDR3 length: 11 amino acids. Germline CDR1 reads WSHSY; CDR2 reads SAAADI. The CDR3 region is CASGQGRPAFF. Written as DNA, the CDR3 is TGCGCCTCGGGACAGGGTCGGCCTGCTTTCTTT.

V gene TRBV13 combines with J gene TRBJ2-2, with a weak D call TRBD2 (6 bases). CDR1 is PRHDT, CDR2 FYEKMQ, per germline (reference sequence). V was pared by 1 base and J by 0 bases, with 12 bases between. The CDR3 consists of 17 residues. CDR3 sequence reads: CASSLERGGANTGELFF. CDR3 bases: TGTGCCAGCAGCTTAGAGAGGGGCGGGGCGAACACCGGGGAGCTGTTTTTT.

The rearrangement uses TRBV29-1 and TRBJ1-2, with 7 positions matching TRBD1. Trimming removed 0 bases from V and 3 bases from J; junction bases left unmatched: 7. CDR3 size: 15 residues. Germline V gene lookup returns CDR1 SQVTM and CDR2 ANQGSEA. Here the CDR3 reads CSVEDRGGRDYGYTF. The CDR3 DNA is TGCAGCGTTGAAGATCGAGGGGGCAGGGACTATGGCTACACCTTC.